One and the same sample provided the 32 T cell receptor beta chains below, sequenced in a study of T cells in Graves' hyperthyroidism and ophthalmopathy. What was amplified from RNA transcripts were TCR beta CDR3 regions. TCR CDR3 regions were first amplified by RT-PCR with HTBI primers. MiXCR, applied by TCRdb to the multiplex PCR reads, yields one record per CDR3 protein. The sample holds about 370,000 distinct CDR3 sequences, 13% to 15% seen once. The source material was blood. The receptors originated from a woman aged 55 to 70 with Graves' ophthalmopathy.

This clonotype has a handful of counts. J is TRBJ1-5 and V is TRBV5-1; D gene uncertain. This CDR3 comprises 13 residues. V was shortened by 0 bases and J by 9 bases, with 10 bases between the two germline ends. The germline V gene encodes CDR1 SGHRS and CDR2 YFSETQ. The CDR3 region has the DNA TGCGCCAGCAGCTTGGGTGTGGGCCGGCCCCAGCATTTT. Protein sequence: CASSLGVGRPQHF.

Details on this clonotype: Just one base apart from a much larger clone, this may be a read error. The gene calls are TRBV7-8 and TRBJ2-5; 7 bases are shared with TRBD1. Germline loops: CDR1 SGHVS, CDR2 FQNEAQ. This CDR3 contains 14 residues. Trimming cost V 1 base and J 6 bases; bases outside gene matches: 5. In DNA, the CDR3 is TGTGCCAGCAGCTTAGTAGGGGGCGCTCAGACCCAGTACTTC. Protein: CASSLVGGAQTQYF. The full variable domain, its missing parts supplied by reference TRBV7-8 and TRBJ2-5, is GAGVSQSPRYKVAKRGQDVALRCDPISGHVSLFWYQQALGQGPEFLTYFQNEAQLDKSGLPSDRFFAERPEGSVSTLKIQRTQQEDSAVYLCASSLVGGAQTQYFGPGTRLLVL.

The genes are TRBV5-1 and TRBJ2-7; 8 bases are shared with TRBD1. The CDR3 is 17 residues long. J lost 1 base, V lost 0 bases, and 9 bases had no gene match. Germline loops: CDR1 SGHRS, CDR2 YFSETQ. CDR3 region: CASSLGGTGVGSYEQYF. CDR3 nucleotide sequence: TGCGCCAGCAGCTTGGGAGGGACAGGTGTTGGGTCCTACGAGCAGTACTTC.

The rearrangement links TRBV5-1 to TRBJ2-7; TRBD2 aligns across 8 bases. This CDR3 has 15 amino acids. The V gene's germline CDR1 is SGHRS and CDR2 YFSETQ. The J segment lost 0 bases and the V segment lost 4 bases, leaving 6 bases of the junction unmatched. The CDR3 coding sequence is TGCGCCAGCAGCCCGGCGGGAGGCTTCTCCTACGAGCAGTACTTC. Protein: CASSPAGGFSYEQYF.

This clonotype has at least ten counts. V is TRBV27 and J is TRBJ2-3; D possibly matches TRBD1 or TRBD2 (5 bases each). The CDR3 contains 18 residues. Looked up from germline, CDR1 is MNHEY and CDR2 is SMNVEV (reference sequence). The V gene lost 3 bases and the J gene lost 0 bases, with 19 bases spanning the gap. CDR3 loop: CASSFQGPVPTSTDTQYF. In DNA, the CDR3 is TGTGCCAGCAGTTTCCAGGGACCTGTTCCTACTAGCACAGATACGCAGTATTTT.

This clonotype was seen ten or more times. The V call is TRBV7-3, the J call TRBJ2-1, with 15 nucleotides matching TRBD2. With V trimmed by 2 bases and J by 8 bases, 10 bases remained unmatched. The V gene's germline CDR1 is SGHTA and CDR2 FQGTGA. This CDR3 is 18 amino acids long. CDR3: CASSLGYGTSGRKDEQFF. DNA for the CDR3: TGTGCCAGCAGCTTAGGTTACGGGACTAGCGGGAGGAAAGATGAGCAGTTCTTC.

The chain carries TRBV2 and TRBJ1-5; D is perhaps TRBD1 (6 bases). Germline lookup yields CDR1 SNHLY and CDR2 FYNNEI. Trimming took 5 bases from V and 6 from J, leaving 11 bases between them. The length of the CDR3 is 13 residues. The CDR3 spells CASSRDNGQPQHF. For the CDR3, the DNA is TGTGCCAGCAGTCGGGACAACGGTCAGCCCCAGCATTTT.

V gene TRBV28 combines with J gene TRBJ2-7, with 13 bases fitting TRBD2. Germline V lookup: CDR1 MDHEN, CDR2 SYDVKM. The CDR3 spans 18 residues. J was trimmed by 1 base and V by 5 bases; bases with no gene match: 11. The CDR3 is CASSHGTSGEGSSYEQYF. In DNA, the CDR3 is TGTGCCAGCAGTCACGGGACTAGCGGGGAGGGTTCGTCCTACGAGCAGTACTTC.

The table lists this clonotype with many counts. V gene TRBV20-1 combines with J gene TRBJ2-3, with 7 bases aligning to TRBD2. CDR3 size: 15 residues. The J segment lost 3 bases and the V segment lost 5 bases, leaving 11 bases of the junction unmatched. The germline gives CDR1 DFQATT, CDR2 SNEGSKA (reference sequence). The CDR3: CSAGFEAGRTDTQYF. The CDR3 DNA reads TGCAGTGCTGGCTTTGAAGCGGGAAGGACAGATACGCAGTATTTT.

The table lists this clonotype with many counts. This sequence joins TRBV29-1 and TRBJ2-2; 12 nucleotides match TRBD1. The CDR3 sequence is 14 residues long. V dropped 6 bases and J dropped 5; count of bases not matched to a gene: 4. The germline V gene has CDR1 SQVTM and CDR2 ANQGSEA. The CDR3 nucleotides read TGCAGCGTCCGGGACAGGGGGCGAACCGGGGAGCTGTTTTTT. Its translation: CSVRDRGRTGELFF.

This clonotype occurred many times. This chain uses TRBV30 with TRBJ1-1; weak D call: TRBD1 (5 bases). Germline-derived CDR1 and CDR2 are GTSNPN and SVGIG (reference sequence). The CDR3 covers 11 residues. Trimming took 7 bases from V and 10 from J, leaving 16 bases between them. The CDR3 nucleotides read TGTGCCTCCTTCGGGGGGGGATTAGCTTTCTTT. Protein sequence: CASFGGGLAFF.

V gene TRBV20-1 combines with J gene TRBJ2-7; no firm D call. V lost 5 bases to trimming and J lost 2 bases, with 16 bases between them. Germline CDR1 DFQATT, CDR2 SNEGSKA (reference sequence). This CDR3 region has 14 residues. The CDR3 DNA reads as TGCAGTGCTCCCGACTGGAGAGAGACCTACGAGCAGTACTTC. Translating it yields CSAPDWRETYEQYF.

This clonotype was observed at least ten times. The chain employs TRBV2 and TRBJ1-2, with D perhaps TRBD1 (5 bases). Germline V gives CDR1 SNHLY, CDR2 FYNNEI. There are 14 residues in the CDR3. Trimming shortened V by 5 bases and J by 2 bases, and 12 bases separated the two germline ends. For the CDR3, the DNA is TGTGCCAGCAGTTTACAGGAAACAAACTATGGCTACACCTTC. It encodes CASSLQETNYGYTF.

This clonotype was picked up a small number of times. The gene calls are TRBV20-1 and TRBJ2-2; D unresolved. Trimming took 2 bases from V and 4 from J, leaving 5 bases between them. There are 12 residues in the CDR3. Germline lookup yields CDR1 DFQATT and CDR2 SNEGSKA (reference sequence). DNA of the CDR3: TGCAGTGCTAGAAGGGCCACCGGGGAGCTGTTTTTT. Amino acids: CSARRATGELFF.

This clonotype has ten or more counts. The chain links TRBV20-1 to TRBJ2-4; 8 nucleotides agree with TRBD1. This CDR3 contains 13 residues. Germline lookup yields CDR1 DFQATT and CDR2 SNEGSKA (reference sequence). CDR3 sequence (DNA): TGCAAAGCCAGGGGGCATGGCAAAAACATTCAGTACTTC. It encodes CKARGHGKNIQYF.

This clonotype was seen at least ten times. This chain links TRBV12-3 or TRBV12-4 with TRBJ2-5; D tentatively reads TRBD1 or TRBD2 (5 bases each). Deletions cut 8 bases from V and 5 bases from J, with 18 bases between. The CDR3 is made up of 14 amino acids. The CDR3: CASRPAGSGETQYF. The CDR3 DNA sequence: TGTGCCAGCCGGCCGGCAGGGTCGGGGGAGACCCAGTACTTC.

Only a few counts were recorded for this clonotype. The chain combines TRBV9 with TRBJ2-1; 9 nucleotides align to TRBD2. CDR1 is SGDLS, CDR2 YYNGEE, per germline. The CDR3 covers 15 residues. J gave up 5 bases and V 2 bases, and 5 bases lay outside the gene matches. Here the CDR3 reads CASSVLPSGDNEQFF. In DNA form, the CDR3 reads TGTGCCAGCAGCGTTTTACCTAGCGGGGACAATGAGCAGTTCTTC.

There are a few counts of this clonotype. This chain joins TRBV20-1 and TRBJ1-2; tentatively, D is TRBD1 (5 bases). The CDR3 consists of 13 residues. Between the trimmed V and J ends, which lost 0 bases and 4 bases, there was a span of 9 bases. Germline CDR1 is DFQATT and CDR2 is SNEGSKA (reference sequence). CDR3 protein: CSARDWGGYGYTF. CDR3 DNA sequence: TGCAGTGCTAGAGATTGGGGGGGCTATGGCTACACCTTC.

The rearrangement links TRBV15 to TRBJ2-4, with 7 bases aligning to TRBD2. Trimming removed 4 bases from V and 6 bases from J; junction bases left unmatched: 6. The CDR3 extends over 14 amino acids. The V gene's germline CDR1 is LNHNV and CDR2 YYDKDF (reference sequence). In DNA form, the CDR3 reads TGTGCCACCAGCACGGGACTATCTCTAAACATTCAGTACTTC. Amino acids: CATSTGLSLNIQYF.

This clonotype has a handful of counts. The chain is built from TRBV6-2 or TRBV6-3 and TRBJ1-1; 7 nucleotides match TRBD1. The CDR3 covers 11 residues. CDR1 and CDR2 from the germline V gene are MNHEY and SVGEGT. V shed 6 bases and J 11 bases; nucleotides not matched to a gene: 6. CDR3 coding DNA: TGTGCCAGCAGCCAGGACAGGACGGCTTTCTTT. It translates to CASSQDRTAFF.

There are many counts of this clonotype. V usage is TRBV30 and J usage is TRBJ2-5; the D is unclear. V lost 5 bases, J lost 1 base, and 8 bases lay in between. Germline V gives CDR1 GTSNPN, CDR2 SVGIG (reference sequence). The CDR3 is 12 amino acids. The CDR3 DNA follows: TGTGCCTGGGGGTTGATCCAAGAGACCCAGTACTTC. Its translation is CAWGLIQETQYF.

Only a few counts were recorded for this clonotype. This chain joins TRBV24-1 and TRBJ2-1; TRBD2 agrees at 13 bases. This CDR3 has 15 amino acids. Per the germline V gene, CDR1 is KGHDR and CDR2 is SFDVKD. Trimming cost V 6 bases and J 10 bases; bases outside gene matches: 8. DNA of the CDR3: TGTGCCACCAGTACTACTAGCGGGAGGGCAAGGGAGCAGTTCTTC. This sequence encodes CATSTTSGRAREQFF.

Details on this clonotype: This may come from a read error, since a much larger clone is one base off. The chain has TRBV5-6 and TRBJ1-5, with 9 bases lining up with TRBD1. The CDR3 is 15 amino acids. The ends lost 1 base at V and 5 bases at J; junction bases unmatched: 4. Germline values: CDR1 SGHDT, CDR2 YYEEEE. The CDR3 reads CASSLWDRDDQPQHF. In DNA form, the CDR3 reads TGTGCCAGCAGCTTGTGGGACAGGGACGATCAGCCCCAGCATTTT. The full variable domain, rest sourced from reference TRBV5-6 and TRBJ1-5, is DAGVTQSPTHLIKTRGQQVTLRCSPKSGHDTVSWYQQALGQGPQFIFQYYEEEERQRGNFPDRFSGHQFPNYSSELNVNALLLGDSALYLCASSLWDRDDQPQHFGDGTRLSIL.

This rearrangement joins TRBV10-3 to TRBJ1-6; the D gene is possibly TRBD1 (5 bases). The V gene's germline CDR1 is ENHRY and CDR2 SYGVKD. Trimming removed 6 bases at V and 10 bases at J, with 16 bases between. This CDR3 is 14 amino acids long. The CDR3 DNA is TGTGCCATCAGGGAGGGACCGGCGGAATCACCCCTCCACTTT. Protein: CAIREGPAESPLHF.

This clonotype was found many times. This chain joins TRBV12-3 or TRBV12-4 and TRBJ2-1; possibly TRBD1 for D (5 bases). The CDR3 consists of 16 residues. The V end was cut by 3 bases, the J end by 2 bases, with 14 bases between. CDR3: CASSLGRGTPYNEQFF. The CDR3 region has the DNA TGTGCCAGCAGTTTGGGTAGGGGTACCCCCTACAATGAGCAGTTCTTC.

The CDR3 reads CSVELRQGAHNEQFF. The DNA of the CDR3 is TGCAGCGTTGAATTGCGGCAGGGGGCGCACAATGAGCAGTTCTTC. The chain employs TRBV29-1 and TRBJ2-1, with TRBD1 matching 8 bases. The CDR3 covers 15 residues. Germline V gene data show CDR1 as SQVTM and CDR2 as ANQGSEA. J lost 5 bases, V lost 2 bases, and 8 bases had no gene match.

The rearrangement joins TRBV9 to TRBJ1-1, with D unclear. V was cut by 0 bases and J by 0 bases, with 9 bases left in between. CDR1 is SGDLS and CDR2 is YYNGEE in the germline V gene. The CDR3 is made up of 15 amino acids. DNA for the CDR3: TGTGCCAGCAGCGTAGGTTGGGCCCTGAACACTGAAGCTTTCTTT. It is translated as CASSVGWALNTEAFF.

This clonotype showed up many times. This chain connects TRBV12-3 or TRBV12-4 to TRBJ1-1, with a weak D call TRBD1 (5 bases). CDR3 size: 14 residues. The V gene lost 3 bases and the J gene lost 3 bases, with 11 bases spanning the gap. The CDR3 sequence: CASSFRRDYTEAFF. CDR3 coding DNA: TGTGCCAGCAGTTTCCGCCGGGACTACACTGAAGCTTTCTTT.

This clonotype was counted many times. This chain links TRBV6-1 with TRBJ1-1, with TRBD1 identical over 10 bases. V gave up 5 bases and J gave up 4 bases; unmatched junction bases: 7. The CDR3 covers 15 residues. CDR1 is MNHNS, CDR2 SASEGT, per germline. CDR3 bases: TGTGCCAGCAGTCTACGACAGGGGGCGGCCACTGAAGCTTTCTTT. Amino acid sequence: CASSLRQGAATEAFF.

This clonotype has only a few counts. This chain links TRBV28 with TRBJ2-3, with D possibly being TRBD1 or TRBD2 (5 bases each). Deletions cut 8 bases from V and 2 bases from J, with 20 bases between. Germline lookup yields CDR1 MDHEN and CDR2 SYDVKM. This CDR3 comprises 16 residues. DNA for the CDR3: TGTGCCAGCCGAACCTCCACGGGACCATACACAGATACGCAGTATTTT. It codes for CASRTSTGPYTDTQYF.

The chain carries TRBV12-3 or TRBV12-4 and TRBJ2-7, with 8 bases that match TRBD2. The J segment lost 2 bases and the V segment lost 8 bases, leaving 26 bases of the junction unmatched. CDR3 length equals 20 residues. CDR3 loop: CASGTATGTHPTSVPYEQYF. The DNA of the CDR3 is TGTGCCAGCGGGACGGCCACCGGGACACACCCGACTAGCGTGCCCTACGAGCAGTACTTC.

In its sample, this clonotype was seen many times. The genes are TRBV2 and TRBJ1-4; perhaps TRBD1 as D (5 bases). Trimming took 9 bases from V and 2 from J, leaving 25 bases between them. This CDR3 has 18 residues. The germline CDR1 and CDR2 sequences are SNHLY and FYNNEI. CDR3: CASASPQGAQSTNEKLFF. The CDR3 coding sequence is TGTGCCAGTGCTTCCCCCCAGGGCGCTCAGTCTACTAATGAAAAACTGTTTTTT.